These 30 T cell receptor beta chains were all obtained from the same sample, sequenced in a study of control samples from healthy donors and cancer patients. Assay: immunoSEQ multiplex PCR; the TCRdb copy retains only in-frame clones and omits some. This repertoire shows 130,000 to 150,000 clones, about 93% found once; its top ten account for approximately 15%. The specimen sequenced was PBMCs. The receptor source for this set is a man aged 55 to 69 with colorectal cancer.

The chain is built from TRBV6-2 or TRBV6-3 and TRBJ2-7, with a possible D match to TRBD2 (5 bases). The CDR3 runs 15 residues. The germline V gene encodes CDR1 MNHEY and CDR2 SVGEGT. V was clipped by 1 base and J by 1 base, with 11 bases between them. The CDR3 DNA follows: TGTGCCAGCAGTTACTACCGGACTGATTCCTACGAGCAGTACTTC. Amino acid sequence: CASSYYRTDSYEQYF.

The V call is TRBV6-6, the J call TRBJ2-3; D unresolved. This CDR3 region has 15 residues. Germline lookup yields CDR1 MNHNY and CDR2 SVGAGI (reference sequence). The V gene lost 2 bases and the J gene lost 2 bases, with 11 bases spanning the gap. CDR3 residues: CASSYPWSNTDTQYF. The CDR3 bases are TGTGCCAGCAGTTACCCGTGGTCGAACACAGATACGCAGTATTTT.

V gene TRBV18 combines with J gene TRBJ1-4, with D hard to call. V lost 2 bases to trimming and J lost 8 bases, with 9 bases between them. The CDR3 covers 13 residues. The germline CDR1 and CDR2 sequences are KGHSH and LQKENI. In DNA, the CDR3 is TGTGCCAGCTCACCAGGACCTGGAGAAAAACTGTTTTTT. This sequence encodes CASSPGPGEKLFF.

This clone has only one observation. Additional DNA sequences in this sample encode the identical CDR3. The V call is TRBV19, the J call TRBJ1-1; TRBD1 might be the D (5 bases). Trimming cost V 5 bases and J 1 base, with 8 bases left between them. The CDR3 runs to 13 residues. Germline assignment: CDR1 LNHDA and CDR2 SQIVND (reference sequence). The CDR3 reads CASSDQGNTEAFF. In DNA, the CDR3 is TGTGCCAGTAGTGATCAGGGGAACACTGAAGCTTTCTTT.

The V gene is TRBV5-6, the J gene TRBJ1-2; tentative D call: TRBD1 (6 bases). The CDR3 has 11 residues. Germline V lookup: CDR1 SGHDT, CDR2 YYEEEE. Trimming stripped 6 bases from V and 10 bases from J, with 13 bases between. The CDR3 nucleotides read TGTGCCAGCAACTTACAGGGAGACTACACCTTC. Protein product: CASNLQGDYTF.

The genes are TRBV18 and TRBJ1-1; no clear D. Germline V gives CDR1 KGHSH, CDR2 LQKENI. V was trimmed by 3 bases and J by 5 bases, leaving 13 bases between them. This CDR3 has 14 residues. The CDR3 sequence: CASSPSDPRTEAFF. DNA for the CDR3: TGTGCCAGCTCACCCTCGGACCCCAGGACTGAAGCTTTCTTT.

Turning to this clone: The sample holds other DNA sequences that translate to the same CDR3. V usage is TRBV30 and J usage is TRBJ1-2, with D perhaps TRBD1 (5 bases). The germline V and J ends were trimmed by 0 bases and 3 bases, with 5 bases remaining between them. CDR1 and CDR2 from the germline V gene are GTSNPN and SVGIG (reference sequence). The CDR3 has 12 residues. CDR3 nucleotide sequence: TGTGCCTGGAGTGTACAGGACTATGGCTACACCTTC. Its translation: CAWSVQDYGYTF.

This rearrangement joins TRBV10-1 to TRBJ1-3; tentatively, D is TRBD1 (6 bases). CDR3 length: 14 amino acids. The germline CDR1 and CDR2 sequences are WNHNN and SYGVQD (reference sequence). V gave up 4 bases and J gave up 4 bases, with 11 bases separating them. The chain's CDR3 is CASSGGTSGNTIYF. The CDR3 nucleotides are TGCGCCAGCAGTGGAGGGACATCCGGAAACACCATATATTTT.

The V and J genes are TRBV3-1 (or the pseudogene TRBV3-2) and TRBJ2-7; D is perhaps TRBD2 (5 bases). The germline CDR1 and CDR2 sequences are LGHDT and YNNKEL (reference sequence). The CDR3 contains 13 residues. The V and J ends lost 1 base and 7 bases respectively, with 11 bases between them. CDR3 in DNA: TGTGCCAGCAGCCAAGTTGGATCGGGGGAGCAGTACTTC. Residues: CASSQVGSGEQYF.

The rearrangement links TRBV12-3 or TRBV12-4 to TRBJ2-2, with 7 bases lining up with TRBD1. This CDR3 comprises 13 residues. J was trimmed by 7 bases and V by 5 bases; bases with no gene match: 4. The CDR3 reads CASSPTGIGELFF. DNA for the CDR3: TGTGCCAGCAGTCCGACAGGGATCGGGGAGCTGTTTTTT.

The V gene is TRBV5-5, the J gene TRBJ1-2, with D unresolved. CDR1 SGHKS and CDR2 YYEKEE come from the germline V gene (reference sequence). V gave up 2 bases and J gave up 2 bases, with 7 bases separating them. The CDR3 runs to 13 residues. CDR3 protein: CASSLQYNYGYTF. Written as DNA, the CDR3 is TGTGCCAGCAGCTTACAGTACAACTATGGCTACACCTTC.

The CDR3 DNA reads TGTGCCAGCAGTCCACACAGGGAAATAGAAGCTTTCTTT. Residues: CASSPHREIEAFF. This chain joins TRBV2 and TRBJ1-1; D possibly corresponds to TRBD1 (6 bases). In germline, CDR1 is SNHLY, CDR2 FYNNEI. Trimming removed 5 bases from V and 8 bases from J, with 15 bases in between. CDR3 size: 13 residues.

This clone has a single count. This chain connects TRBV10-2 to TRBJ2-5; TRBD2 matches at 7 bases. Trimming cost V 3 bases and J 5 bases; bases outside gene matches: 3. This CDR3 comprises 13 residues. Germline CDR1 WSHSY, CDR2 SAAADI. The CDR3 coding sequence is TGCGCCAGCAGTGATACTAGCGTGGAGACCCAGTACTTC. Translation gives CASSDTSVETQYF.

The chain uses TRBV5-4 and TRBJ1-1, with unresolved D. Between the trimmed V and J ends, which lost 0 bases and 1 base, there was a span of 10 bases. CDR1 SGHNT and CDR2 YYREEE come from the germline V gene (reference sequence). CDR3 length: 15 amino acids. Here the CDR3 reads CASSLGGGRNTEAFF. CDR3 nucleotides: TGTGCCAGCAGCTTGGGAGGAGGGAGGAACACTGAAGCTTTCTTT.

The chain joins TRBV19 to TRBJ2-1; the D gene is possibly TRBD1 (6 bases). The CDR3 is made up of 15 amino acids. Trimming removed 5 bases from V and 0 bases from J, with 11 bases in between. Germline V gives CDR1 LNHDA, CDR2 SQIVND (reference sequence). As DNA, the CDR3 is TGTGCCAGTAGTGCCGGACAGAGCTCCTACAATGAGCAGTTCTTC. Translated, it gives CASSAGQSSYNEQFF.

This chain joins TRBV6-6 and TRBJ1-5; D not certain. There are 14 residues in the CDR3. The germline CDR1 and CDR2 sequences are MNHNY and SVGAGI (reference sequence). The ends were cut back, 5 bases at V and 1 base at J, with 9 bases in the middle. The CDR3 sequence: CASSPSDSNQPQHF. For the CDR3, the DNA is TGTGCCAGCAGTCCCTCCGACAGCAATCAGCCCCAGCATTTT.

The chain combines TRBV6-4 with TRBJ1-1; D unresolved. Trimming left V 9 bases short and J 4 bases short, with 15 bases between. CDR3 size: 13 residues. The germline V gene encodes CDR1 MRHNA and CDR2 SNTAGT. The CDR3 DNA reads as TGTGCCAGTAGTCTAATATTCGGCACTGAAGCTTTCTTT. Its translation: CASSLIFGTEAFF.

This clone occurred a few times. This rearrangement joins TRBV3-1 (or the pseudogene TRBV3-2) to TRBJ2-5; 9 bases map to TRBD1. The V gene's germline CDR1 is LGHDT and CDR2 YNNKEL (reference sequence). The CDR3 totals 14 residues. Losses at the gene ends were 4 bases for V and 4 bases for J; bases not matched to a gene: 4. The CDR3 here is CASSLRTGVETQYF. The CDR3 DNA reads TGTGCCAGCAGCCTCCGGACAGGGGTAGAGACCCAGTACTTC.

This chain joins TRBV6-2 or TRBV6-3 and TRBJ1-3; D uncertain. The germline CDR1 and CDR2 sequences are MNHEY and SVGEGT. This CDR3 spans 15 amino acids. V gave up 5 bases and J gave up 4 bases, with 15 bases separating them. This chain's CDR3 is CASSQWTLRGNTIYF. As DNA, the CDR3 is TGTGCCAGCAGTCAATGGACCCTTAGGGGAAACACCATATATTTT.

The gene calls are TRBV7-2 and TRBJ2-2, with D unclear. Trimming took off 1 base at V and 7 bases at J, with 4 bases between the two ends. This CDR3 region has 12 residues. CDR1 and CDR2 (germline): SGHTA, FQGNSA. CDR3 residues: CASSLEVGELFF. CDR3 nucleotide sequence: TGTGCCAGCAGCTTAGAGGTCGGGGAGCTGTTTTTT.

This chain connects TRBV4-1 to TRBJ2-1; D unresolved. The germline V and J ends were trimmed by 0 bases and 9 bases, with 6 bases remaining between them. Germline V lookup: CDR1 MGHRA, CDR2 YSYEKL. This CDR3 contains 12 residues. CDR3: CASSQDRSEQFF. The CDR3 DNA is TGCGCCAGCAGCCAAGATAGGTCTGAGCAGTTCTTC.

This chain joins TRBV15 and TRBJ1-1; maybe TRBD1 (5 bases). The CDR3 sequence is 16 residues long. Germline assignment: CDR1 LNHNV and CDR2 YYDKDF (reference sequence). Deletions cut 0 bases from V and 4 bases from J, with 15 bases between. As DNA, the CDR3 is TGTGCCACCAGCAGAGATGCATTTACAGGCCCCACTGAAGCTTTCTTT. Translating it yields CATSRDAFTGPTEAFF. Complete variable domain (other parts from reference TRBV15 and TRBJ1-1): DAMVIQNPRYQVTQFGKPVTLSCSQTLNHNVMYWYQQKSSQAPKLLFHYYDKDFNNEADTPDNFQSRRPNTSFCFLDIRSPGLGDTAMYLCATSRDAFTGPTEAFFGQGTRLTVV.

The V and J genes are TRBV5-1 and TRBJ2-2; 7 bases match TRBD2. Germline loops: CDR1 SGHRS, CDR2 YFSETQ. After removal of 0 bases from V and 5 bases from J, the junction contained 10 bases not matched to a gene. CDR3 length: 17 amino acids. Here the CDR3 reads CASSLAGGQGGTGELFF. CDR3 DNA: TGCGCCAGCAGCTTGGCCGGAGGGCAGGGAGGGACCGGGGAGCTGTTTTTT.

The genes are TRBV12-3 or TRBV12-4 and TRBJ1-1; D remains unclear. This CDR3 comprises 13 residues. Trimming took off 6 bases at V and 3 bases at J, with 11 bases between the two ends. CDR3 nucleotide sequence: TGTGCCAGCAGCTACTCTCTCTACACTGAAGCTTTCTTT. Amino acids: CASSYSLYTEAFF.

This clone has a single count. CDR3 in amino acids: CASSSRPREHYEQYF. CDR3 nucleotide sequence: TGTGCCAGCAGCTCGAGACCCCGGGAACACTACGAGCAGTACTTC. The V gene is TRBV11-2, the J gene TRBJ2-7, with D tentatively TRBD2 (5 bases). Germline-derived CDR1 and CDR2 are SGHAT and FQNNGV. The germline V and J ends were trimmed by 4 bases and 3 bases, with 16 bases remaining between them. The CDR3 has 15 residues. Complete variable domain (other parts from reference TRBV11-2 and TRBJ2-7): EAGVAQSPRYKIIEKRQSVAFWCNPISGHATLYWYQQILGQGPKLLIQFQNNGVVDDSQLPKDRFSAERLKGVDSTLKIQPAKLEDSAVYLCASSSRPREHYEQYFGPGTRLTVT.

The chain has TRBV7-2 and TRBJ2-4; unclear D gene. V lost 2 bases and J lost 0, with 11 bases in between. Germline CDR1 and CDR2: SGHTA and FQGNSA. The CDR3 covers 16 residues. CDR3 in DNA: TGTGCCAGCAGCTTACAGGACGGGTTAGCCAAAAACATTCAGTACTTC. Translating gives CASSLQDGLAKNIQYF.

V usage is TRBV18 and J usage is TRBJ2-1; the D is unclear. Per germline, CDR1 KGHSH and CDR2 LQKENI. The CDR3 sequence is 12 residues long. V shed 2 bases and J shed 7 bases, with 6 bases lying between them. The CDR3: CASSPTPNEQFF. The CDR3 DNA is TGTGCCAGCTCACCAACTCCGAATGAGCAGTTCTTC.

This chain links TRBV6-5 with TRBJ2-2; D is unclear. This CDR3 is built from 11 residues. Between the trimmed V and J ends, which lost 9 bases and 1 base, there was a span of 3 bases. CDR1 and CDR2 from the germline V gene are MNHEY and SVGAGI. This CDR3 is CASQNTGELFF. CDR3 coding DNA: TGTGCCAGTCAGAACACCGGGGAGCTGTTTTTT.

The chain combines TRBV28 with TRBJ1-1; possibly TRBD1 for D (5 bases). V shed 4 bases and J shed 1 base, with 16 bases lying between them. The germline CDR1 and CDR2 sequences are MDHEN and SYDVKM. The CDR3 extends over 16 amino acids. CDR3 in amino acids: CASSSLLDSSNTEAFF. Written as DNA, the CDR3 is TGTGCCAGCAGTTCTCTTCTAGACAGCTCGAACACTGAAGCTTTCTTT.

V is TRBV3-1 (or the pseudogene TRBV3-2) and J is TRBJ1-5; D is perhaps TRBD1 (6 bases). The CDR3 has 17 amino acids. Germline V gene data show CDR1 as LGHDT and CDR2 as YNNKEL (reference sequence). The V gene lost 4 bases and the J gene lost 0 bases, with 16 bases spanning the gap. The CDR3 here is CASSRSPQGYSNQPQHF. Here the CDR3 DNA reads TGTGCCAGCAGCCGATCCCCACAGGGATATAGCAATCAGCCCCAGCATTTT.